This TCR beta chain stems from a study of CD8 T cells in ankylosing spondylitis. A single record per CDR3 protein comes from TCRdb applying MiXCR to the 5' RACE reads. This table has 200,000 to 300,000 distinct CDR3 sequences, approximately 30% appearing once. Germline V CDR1 and CDR2: SQVTM, ANQGSEA. CDR3 length: 11 residues. Trimming removed 4 bases from V and 6 bases from J; junction bases left unmatched: 3. Sequenced sample: blood, either unsorted or a sorted T cell fraction (not recorded which). The chain carries TRBV29-1 and TRBJ2-7, with 7 bases identical to TRBD2. This TCR was recovered from a male donor with ankylosing spondylitis or in good health (not recorded which). As DNA, the CDR3 is TGCAGCGTTGTGGGCGGGAGCGAGCAGTACTTC. Amino acid sequence: CSVVGGSEQYF.